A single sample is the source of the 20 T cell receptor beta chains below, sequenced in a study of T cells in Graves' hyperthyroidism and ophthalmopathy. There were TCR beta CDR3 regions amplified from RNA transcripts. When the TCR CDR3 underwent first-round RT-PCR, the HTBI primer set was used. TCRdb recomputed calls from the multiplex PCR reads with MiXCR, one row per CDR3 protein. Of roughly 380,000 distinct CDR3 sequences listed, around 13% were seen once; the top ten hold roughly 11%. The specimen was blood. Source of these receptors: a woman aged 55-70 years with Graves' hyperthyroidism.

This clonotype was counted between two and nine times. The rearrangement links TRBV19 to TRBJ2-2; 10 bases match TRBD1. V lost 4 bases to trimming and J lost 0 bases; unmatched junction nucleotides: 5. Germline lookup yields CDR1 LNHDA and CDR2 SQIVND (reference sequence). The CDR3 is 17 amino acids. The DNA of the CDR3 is TGTGCCAGTAGTACGACAGGGGGCGCGGCGAACACCGGGGAGCTGTTTTTT. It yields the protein CASSTTGGAANTGELFF.

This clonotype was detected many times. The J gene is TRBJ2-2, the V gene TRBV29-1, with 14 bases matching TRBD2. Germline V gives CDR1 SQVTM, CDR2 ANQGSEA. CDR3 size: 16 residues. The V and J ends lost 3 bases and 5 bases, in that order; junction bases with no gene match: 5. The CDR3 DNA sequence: TGCAGCGTTGAGGGACTAGCGGGAGCTCGTACCGGGGAGCTGTTTTTT. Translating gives CSVEGLAGARTGELFF.

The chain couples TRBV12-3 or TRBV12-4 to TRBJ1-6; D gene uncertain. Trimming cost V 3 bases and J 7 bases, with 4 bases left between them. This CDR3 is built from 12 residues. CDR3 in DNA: TGTGCCAGCAGTTTTTGGAATTCACCCCTCCACTTT. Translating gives CASSFWNSPLHF.

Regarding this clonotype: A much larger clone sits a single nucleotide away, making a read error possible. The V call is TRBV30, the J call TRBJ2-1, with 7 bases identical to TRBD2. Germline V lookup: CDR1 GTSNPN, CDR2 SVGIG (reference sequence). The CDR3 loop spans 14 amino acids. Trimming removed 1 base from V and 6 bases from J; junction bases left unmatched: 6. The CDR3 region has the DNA TGTGCCTGGAGTGCGGGGGGACCGGCCAATGAGCAGTTCTTC. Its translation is CAWSAGGPANEQFF.

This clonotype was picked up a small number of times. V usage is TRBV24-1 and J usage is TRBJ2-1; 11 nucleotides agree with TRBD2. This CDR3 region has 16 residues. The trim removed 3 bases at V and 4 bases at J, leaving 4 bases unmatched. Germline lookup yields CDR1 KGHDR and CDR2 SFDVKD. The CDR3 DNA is TGTGCCACCAGTGATACTAGCGGGAGAAGGTACAATGAGCAGTTCTTC. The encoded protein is CATSDTSGRRYNEQFF.

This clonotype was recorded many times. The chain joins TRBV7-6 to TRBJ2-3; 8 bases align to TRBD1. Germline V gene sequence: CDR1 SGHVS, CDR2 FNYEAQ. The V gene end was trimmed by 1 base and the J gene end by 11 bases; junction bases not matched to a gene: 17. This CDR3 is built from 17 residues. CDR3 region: CASSLVGRGQDTSGQYF. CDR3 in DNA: TGTGCCAGCAGCTTAGTAGGCCGGGGACAGGACACATCGGGGCAGTATTTT.

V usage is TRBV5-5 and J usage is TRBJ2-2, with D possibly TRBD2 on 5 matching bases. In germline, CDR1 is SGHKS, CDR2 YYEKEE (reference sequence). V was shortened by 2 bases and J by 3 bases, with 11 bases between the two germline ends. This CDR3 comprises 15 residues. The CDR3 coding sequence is TGTGCCAGCAGCTTAGCCAGCGGATACACCGGGGAGCTGTTTTTT. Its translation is CASSLASGYTGELFF.

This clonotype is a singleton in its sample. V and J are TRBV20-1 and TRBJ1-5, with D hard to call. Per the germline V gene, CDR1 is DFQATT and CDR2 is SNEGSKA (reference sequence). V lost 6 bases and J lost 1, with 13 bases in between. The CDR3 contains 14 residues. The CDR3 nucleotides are TGCAGTGCCCCGAGCCTCGAAAGCAATCAGCCCCAGCATTTT. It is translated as CSAPSLESNQPQHF.

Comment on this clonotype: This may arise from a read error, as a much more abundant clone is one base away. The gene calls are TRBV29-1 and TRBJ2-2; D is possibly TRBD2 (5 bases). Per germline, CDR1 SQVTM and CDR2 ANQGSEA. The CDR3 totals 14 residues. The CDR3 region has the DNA TGCAGCGTTGTACGATCAGGATCCACCGGGGAGCTGTATTTT. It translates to CSVVRSGSTGELYF.

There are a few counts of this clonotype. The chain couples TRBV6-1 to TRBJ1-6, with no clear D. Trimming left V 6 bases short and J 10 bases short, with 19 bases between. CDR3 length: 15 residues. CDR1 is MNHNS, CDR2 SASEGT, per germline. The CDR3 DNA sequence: TGTGCCAGCAGAACCCCCACGGGTATTGGATCACCCCTCCACTTT. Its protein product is CASRTPTGIGSPLHF.

The CDR3 loop reads CASSEAARDNEQFF. The CDR3 coding sequence is TGTGCCAGCAGTGAAGCGGCACGAGACAATGAGCAGTTCTTC. V gene TRBV2 combines with J gene TRBJ2-1; D uncertain. Per germline, CDR1 SNHLY and CDR2 FYNNEI. The V end was cut by 0 bases, the J end by 5 bases, with 8 bases between. The CDR3 totals 14 residues.

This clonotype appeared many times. The CDR3 reads CSASGVTEAFF. CDR3 DNA: TGCAGTGCCTCAGGGGTGACTGAAGCTTTCTTT. This rearrangement joins TRBV20-1 to TRBJ1-1; D possibly corresponds to TRBD1 (6 bases). Germline CDR1 reads DFQATT; CDR2 reads SNEGSKA (reference sequence). The CDR3 covers 11 residues. V was clipped by 6 bases and J by 5 bases, with 10 bases between them.

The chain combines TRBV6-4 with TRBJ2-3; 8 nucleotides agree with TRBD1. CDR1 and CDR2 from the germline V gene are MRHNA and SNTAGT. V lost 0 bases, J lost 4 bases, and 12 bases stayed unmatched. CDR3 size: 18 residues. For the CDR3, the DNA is TGTGCCAGCAGTGACTCGATGATGATGCCAGGGGGCGCAGATACGCAGTATTTT. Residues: CASSDSMMMPGGADTQYF.

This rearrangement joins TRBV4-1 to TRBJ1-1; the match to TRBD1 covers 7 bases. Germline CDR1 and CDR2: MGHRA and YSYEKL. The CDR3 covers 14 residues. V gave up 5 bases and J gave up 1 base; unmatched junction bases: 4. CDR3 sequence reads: CASSVRTGNTEAFF. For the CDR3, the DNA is TGCGCCAGCAGCGTGAGGACAGGGAACACTGAAGCTTTCTTT.

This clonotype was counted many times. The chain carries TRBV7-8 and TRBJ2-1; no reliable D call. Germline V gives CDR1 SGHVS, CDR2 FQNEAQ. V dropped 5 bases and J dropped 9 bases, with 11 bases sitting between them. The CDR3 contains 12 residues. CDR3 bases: TGTGCCAGCAGCCCCACCACTGGTGAGCAGTTCTTC. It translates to CASSPTTGEQFF.

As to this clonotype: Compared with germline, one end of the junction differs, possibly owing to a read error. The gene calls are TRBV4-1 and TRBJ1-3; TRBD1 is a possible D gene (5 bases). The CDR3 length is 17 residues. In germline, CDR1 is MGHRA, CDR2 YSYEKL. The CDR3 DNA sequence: TGCGCCAGCAGCCAAGGCCAGGCGAGGGGCTCTGGGAACACCATATATTTT. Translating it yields CASSQGQARGSGNTIYF.

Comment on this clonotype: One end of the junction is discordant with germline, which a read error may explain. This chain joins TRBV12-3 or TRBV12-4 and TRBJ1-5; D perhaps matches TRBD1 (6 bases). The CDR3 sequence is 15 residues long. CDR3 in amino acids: CASSEATGSNEPQHF. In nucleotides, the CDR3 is TGTGCCAGCAGTGAGGCGACAGGATCCAATGAGCCCCAGCATTTT.

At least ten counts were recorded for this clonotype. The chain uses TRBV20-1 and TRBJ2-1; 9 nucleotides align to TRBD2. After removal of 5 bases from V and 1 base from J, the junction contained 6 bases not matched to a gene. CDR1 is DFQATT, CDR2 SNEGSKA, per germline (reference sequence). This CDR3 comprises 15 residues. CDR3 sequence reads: CSADSGSVSYNEQFF. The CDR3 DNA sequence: TGCAGTGCTGATAGCGGGAGTGTATCCTACAATGAGCAGTTCTTC.

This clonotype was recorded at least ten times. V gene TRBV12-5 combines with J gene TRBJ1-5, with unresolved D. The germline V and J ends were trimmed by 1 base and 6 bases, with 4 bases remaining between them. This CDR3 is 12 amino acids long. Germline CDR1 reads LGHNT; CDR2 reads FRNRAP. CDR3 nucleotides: TGTGCTAGTGGTTTGGCCGGTCAGCCCCAGCATTTT. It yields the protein CASGLAGQPQHF.

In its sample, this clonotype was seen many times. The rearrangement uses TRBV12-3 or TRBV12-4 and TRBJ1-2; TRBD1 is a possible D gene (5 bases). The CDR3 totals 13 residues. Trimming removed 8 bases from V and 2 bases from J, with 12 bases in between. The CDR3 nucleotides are TGTGCCAGCGGGGACGGTTCGAACTATGGCTACACCTTC. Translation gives CASGDGSNYGYTF.